The entry that follows covers one T cell receptor (beta chain) sequence. What it recognizes is unknown. Germline trimming cut 0 bases from V and 2 bases from J; bases unmatched to any gene: 7. CDR3 length equals 19 residues. Germline CDR1 reads LGHNA; CDR2 reads YNFKEQ. This sample is drawn from a study of cytomegalovirus exposure and HLA in healthy donors. Study results and limitations: Later analysis associated a missense DCLRE1C variant with TCR beta V- and J-gene trimming. Cytomegalovirus-associated TCR beta chains were listed, numbering 150 to 200.

Donors likely had unrecorded immune exposures despite being nominally healthy when sampled. Amplification used 60 Vbeta primers and 13 Jbeta primers. Libraries were prepared by immunoSEQ multiplex PCR; TCRdb keeps only in-frame clonotypes and omits some of them. The sample holds about 140,000 clones, approximately 79% seen once. This clonotype originated in a man aged 45-65 years in good health and CMV-seropositive. Source material: PBMCs. The chain combines TRBV4-2 with TRBJ2-1, with 13 positions matching TRBD2. The CDR3 DNA reads TGTGCCAGCAGCCAAGATCGGGGACTAGCGGGGTTGACCTACAATGAGCAGTTCTTC. Its protein is CASSQDRGLAGLTYNEQFF.